The 14 T cell receptor beta chains below all came from one sample that was sequenced in a study of T cells in Graves' hyperthyroidism and ophthalmopathy. Amplification targeted TCR beta CDR3 regions from RNA transcripts. The HTBI primer set served for first-round RT-PCR of the TCR CDR3. TCRdb re-called the multiplex PCR reads with MiXCR, one entry per CDR3 protein. In the table there are under 200,000 distinct CDR3 sequences, about 9% of which are singletons. The sample taken for sequencing was blood. Receptors originate from a woman younger than 30 with Graves' hyperthyroidism that later progressed to Graves' ophthalmopathy.

This clonotype was seen many times. V and J are TRBV6-5 and TRBJ1-2, with D possibly TRBD1 on 6 matching bases. Germline-derived CDR1 and CDR2 are MNHEY and SVGAGI. Trimming took 0 bases from V and 8 from J, leaving 16 bases between them. The CDR3 extends over 15 amino acids. The CDR3 sequence: CASSYSGAGVQGYTF. In DNA form, the CDR3 reads TGTGCCAGCAGTTACTCGGGGGCAGGGGTTCAAGGCTACACCTTC.

This clonotype was seen many times. The V and J genes are TRBV15 and TRBJ1-3; D is unresolved. This CDR3 spans 14 amino acids. The germline gives CDR1 LNHNV, CDR2 YYDKDF (reference sequence). The ends were cut back, 8 bases at V and 0 bases at J, with 11 bases in the middle. The DNA for the CDR3 is TGTGCCACCGGCCGAGGGCTCTCTGGAAACACCATATATTTT. Its translation is CATGRGLSGNTIYF.

This clonotype has a count of ten or more. Written as DNA, the CDR3 is TGCAGTGCATACAGCGGGAGGGCCTCGTATTTT. It translates to CSAYSGRASYF. This sequence joins TRBV20-1 and TRBJ2-3; 10 bases agree with TRBD2. The V gene end was trimmed by 6 bases and the J gene end by 14 bases; junction bases not matched to a gene: 8. CDR3 length: 11 amino acids. Germline assignment: CDR1 DFQATT and CDR2 SNEGSKA (reference sequence).

V and J are TRBV19 and TRBJ1-5; 11 nucleotides match TRBD1. The germline gives CDR1 LNHDA, CDR2 SQIVND (reference sequence). The length of the CDR3 is 14 residues. The V gene end was trimmed by 5 bases and the J gene end by 6 bases; junction bases not matched to a gene: 3. The DNA for the CDR3 is TGTGCCAGTAGTGGCGGACAGGGGGCTCAGCCCCAGCATTTT. Its protein product is CASSGGQGAQPQHF.

This clonotype showed up just a few times. The chain employs TRBV6-1 and TRBJ1-3, with D tentatively TRBD1 (6 bases). The CDR3 is 13 residues long. Trimming removed 5 bases from V and 3 bases from J, with 8 bases in between. The germline V gene encodes CDR1 MNHNS and CDR2 SASEGT. For the CDR3, the DNA is TGTGCCAGCAGTTGGACAGTTGGAAACACCATATATTTT. Translating it yields CASSWTVGNTIYF.

This clonotype was seen just once. The CDR3 here is CASGLVLRGGVNEQFF. The CDR3 DNA is TGTGCTAGTGGTTTGGTCCTCCGGGGGGGCGTCAATGAGCAGTTCTTC. V gene TRBV12-5 combines with J gene TRBJ2-1; 8 positions agree with TRBD2. This CDR3 contains 16 residues. Trimming took 0 bases from V and 6 from J; bases not matched to a gene: 7. Germline CDR1 and CDR2: LGHNT and FRNRAP.

At least ten counts were recorded for this clonotype. CDR3 DNA: TGTGCCAGCAGCCAAGATGAGGCAGGCAGGTACACCGGGGAGCTGTTTTTT. Residues: CASSQDEAGRYTGELFF. This chain links TRBV14 with TRBJ2-2; D remains ambiguous. V lost 0 bases and J 3 bases, leaving 14 bases between the germline ends. This CDR3 is 17 amino acids long. The germline V gene has CDR1 SGHDN and CDR2 FVKESK. The full variable domain, its missing parts supplied by reference TRBV14 and TRBJ2-2, is EAGVTQFPSHSVIEKGQTVTLRCDPISGHDNLYWYRRVMGKEIKFLLHFVKESKQDESGMPNNRFLAERTGGTYSTLKVQPAELEDSGVYFCASSQDEAGRYTGELFFGEGSRLTVL.

This clonotype was detected a few times. A much larger clone differs from this one at a single base, so this may be a read error. The J gene is TRBJ2-1, the V gene TRBV7-3, with D perhaps TRBD1 or TRBD2 (5 bases each). CDR3 length: 15 residues. V was pared by 2 bases and J by 6 bases, with 14 bases between. The germline V gene encodes CDR1 SGHTA and CDR2 FQGTGA. The CDR3 nucleotides are TGTGCCAGCAGCTTAGAAGACAGTGGGAGCAATGAGCAGTTCTTC. It encodes CASSLEDSGSNEQFF.

This clonotype was found many times. The chain employs TRBV12-3 or TRBV12-4 and TRBJ1-5; 7 bases align to TRBD1. Trimming cost V 5 bases and J 0 bases; bases outside gene matches: 7. CDR3 length equals 16 residues. The CDR3 here is CASSHTGDPSNQPQHF. The DNA of the CDR3 is TGTGCCAGCAGTCATACAGGGGACCCTAGCAATCAGCCCCAGCATTTT.

This clonotype was counted many times. The chain combines TRBV2 with TRBJ1-5, with D possibly being TRBD1 (6 bases). Germline V gives CDR1 SNHLY, CDR2 FYNNEI. This CDR3 comprises 15 residues. V lost 8 bases to trimming and J lost 2 bases, with 16 bases between them. CDR3 amino acids: CASSETRGGNQPQHF. The CDR3 region has the DNA TGTGCCAGCTCAGAGACCAGGGGTGGCAATCAGCCCCAGCATTTT.

This clonotype was recorded many times. The V call is TRBV11-2, the J call TRBJ2-7; D is undetermined. This CDR3 region has 17 residues. Looked up from germline, CDR1 is SGHAT and CDR2 is FQNNGV. V was clipped by 2 bases and J by 3 bases, with 20 bases between them. DNA of the CDR3: TGTGCCAGCAGCTTATTCTGGGGAACGTCGGCCGGCTACGAGCAGTACTTC. Its protein product is CASSLFWGTSAGYEQYF.

This clonotype has a handful of counts. V gene TRBV20-1 combines with J gene TRBJ2-7; 7 nucleotides align to TRBD2. Germline V CDR1 and CDR2: DFQATT, SNEGSKA (reference sequence). The CDR3 consists of 15 residues. Germline trimming cut 3 bases from V and 0 bases from J; bases unmatched to any gene: 8. In DNA form, the CDR3 reads TGCAGTGCTAGGACCGGGAGCGGGGTCTCCTACGAGCAGTACTTC. Its protein is CSARTGSGVSYEQYF.

This clonotype occurred many times. This rearrangement joins TRBV20-1 to TRBJ2-1; 10 bases agree with TRBD2. V shed 0 bases and J 4 bases; nucleotides not matched to a gene: 6. The V gene's germline CDR1 is DFQATT and CDR2 SNEGSKA (reference sequence). There are 16 residues in the CDR3. The CDR3 reads CSARDLERGGYNEQFF. The CDR3 DNA sequence: TGCAGTGCTAGAGATTTGGAGCGGGGGGGGTACAATGAGCAGTTCTTC.

The chain joins TRBV4-1 to TRBJ2-7; 10 bases are shared with TRBD2. Germline-derived CDR1 and CDR2 are MGHRA and YSYEKL. Trimming removed 4 bases from V and 2 bases from J; junction bases left unmatched: 5. This CDR3 spans 15 amino acids. The CDR3 DNA is TGCGCCAGCAGCCGACTAGCGGGTATTCCCTACGAGCAGTACTTC. Its translation is CASSRLAGIPYEQYF.